These 15 T cell receptor beta chains share one sample of origin, sequenced in a study of shared clonotypes between healthy human individuals. Data came from immunoSEQ multiplex PCR; TCRdb stores just in-frame clones and leaves some out. The table records approximately 1,000,000 clones, about 84% of them present only once. The source material was memory CD4+ T cells from PBMCs. Subset denoted: CD45RA-negative fraction. All receptors derive from a man in his late teens or twenties in good health. Some clones in this sample may be carry-over from other donors' samples.

This chain uses TRBV6-6 with TRBJ2-7; TRBD2 matches 10 bases. Germline CDR1 MNHNY, CDR2 SVGAGI (reference sequence). The length of the CDR3 is 15 residues. The junction had 7 bases not matched to a gene; V was cut back by 2 bases and J by 6 bases. CDR3 sequence (DNA): TGTGCCAGCAGTTACATCAGCGGGAGGGCCGCCGAGCAGTACTTC. Encoded protein: CASSYISGRAAEQYF.

The rearrangement uses TRBV5-1 and TRBJ1-2, with a weak D call TRBD1 (5 bases). The CDR3 runs to 15 residues. V dropped 0 bases and J dropped 3 bases, with 12 bases sitting between them. Germline V gene data show CDR1 as SGHRS and CDR2 as YFSETQ. The CDR3: CASSLGGRQHYGYTF. In nucleotides, the CDR3 is TGCGCCAGCAGCTTGGGTGGCCGACAGCACTATGGCTACACCTTC. The variable domain in full, with the rest retrieved from reference TRBV5-1 and TRBJ1-2, is KAGVTQTPRYLIKTRGQQVTLSCSPISGHRSVSWYQQTPGQGLQFLFEYFSETQRNKGNFPGRFSGRQFSNSRSEMNVSTLELGDSALYLCASSLGGRQHYGYTFGSGTRLTVV.

This clone has only one observation. The rearrangement uses TRBV7-9 and TRBJ2-5, with D possibly being TRBD1 (5 bases). This CDR3 spans 14 amino acids. Germline V gives CDR1 SEHNR, CDR2 FQNEAQ (reference sequence). V lost 4 bases and J 4 bases, leaving 13 bases between the germline ends. DNA of the CDR3: TGTGCCAGCAGCTCGCAGGGATTGGTAGAGACCCAGTACTTC. Protein sequence: CASSSQGLVETQYF.

The chain combines TRBV6-5 with TRBJ1-1; D not resolved. CDR3 length: 13 residues. Germline CDR1 is MNHEY and CDR2 is SVGAGI. Trimming removed 0 bases from V and 4 bases from J, with 6 bases in between. The CDR3 DNA follows: TGTGCCAGCAGTTACTCGGCCGGCACTGAAGCTTTCTTT. It specifies CASSYSAGTEAFF.

The chain is built from TRBV7-7 and TRBJ2-2; 7 bases line up with TRBD2. CDR3 length equals 18 residues. The V gene's germline CDR1 is SSHAT and CDR2 FNYEAQ (reference sequence). V lost 1 base, J lost 2 bases, and 10 bases stayed unmatched. CDR3 amino acids: CASSLVFVASGNTGELFF. CDR3 in DNA: TGTGCCAGCAGCTTAGTTTTTGTTGCTAGCGGCAACACCGGGGAGCTGTTTTTT.

V gene TRBV5-1 combines with J gene TRBJ2-7, with 12 bases identical to TRBD2. In germline, CDR1 is SGHRS, CDR2 YFSETQ. J was trimmed by 5 bases and V by 7 bases; bases with no gene match: 7. This CDR3 contains 14 residues. This CDR3 is CASRGLAGTHEQYF. CDR3 DNA sequence: TGCGCCAGCCGGGGACTAGCGGGTACCCACGAGCAGTACTTC.

The chain combines TRBV5-5 with TRBJ2-2; 7 bases align to TRBD1. With 7 bases clipped from V and 2 bases from J, the junction kept 8 bases outside the gene matches. CDR1 SGHKS and CDR2 YYEKEE come from the germline V gene (reference sequence). CDR3 size: 15 residues. CDR3 amino acids: CASWVGTVNTGELFF. The CDR3 bases are TGTGCCAGCTGGGTCGGGACAGTTAACACCGGGGAGCTGTTTTTT.

This clone was observed a few times. This chain uses TRBV29-1 with TRBJ1-1; no reliable D call. The CDR3 has 13 amino acids. The germline V gene has CDR1 SQVTM and CDR2 ANQGSEA. The CDR3 nucleotides are TGCACACTCCTGCCCCAGGCGAACACTGAAGCTTTCTTT. Translation gives CTLLPQANTEAFF.

This CDR3 reads CASSPGGAGEQYF. CDR3 coding DNA: TGCGCCAGCAGCCCTGGTGGGGCGGGAGAGCAGTACTTC. The genes are TRBV5-1 and TRBJ2-7; D is possibly TRBD2 (6 bases). Trimming left V 4 bases short and J 7 bases short, with 15 bases between. Germline V gives CDR1 SGHRS, CDR2 YFSETQ. The CDR3 runs to 13 residues.

The chain couples TRBV28 to TRBJ1-2; D is perhaps TRBD1 (6 bases). Germline V CDR1 and CDR2: MDHEN, SYDVKM. Trimming took 11 bases from V and 4 from J, leaving 14 bases between them. The CDR3 spans 12 residues. The CDR3 spells CAVTRTAYGYTF. CDR3 sequence (DNA): TGTGCCGTCACCCGGACAGCCTATGGCTACACCTTC.

The chain is built from TRBV5-6 and TRBJ2-7; D unclear. V lost 1 base to trimming and J lost 2 bases, with 4 bases between them. Germline assignment: CDR1 SGHDT and CDR2 YYEEEE. The CDR3 consists of 12 residues. The CDR3 DNA sequence: TGTGCCAGCAGCTTGTGGGCCTACGAGCAGTACTTC. Its translation: CASSLWAYEQYF.

The chain carries TRBV5-1 and TRBJ2-1, with 11 bases matching TRBD2. With V trimmed by 2 bases and J by 9 bases, 7 bases remained unmatched. This CDR3 is 15 amino acids long. CDR1 is SGHRS, CDR2 YFSETQ, per germline. The CDR3: CASSFVTSGSAEQFF. In DNA form, the CDR3 reads TGCGCCAGCAGCTTCGTTACTAGCGGGAGTGCTGAGCAGTTCTTC.

This clone was seen only a few times. The V call is TRBV29-1, the J call TRBJ2-1; D is possibly TRBD1 or TRBD2 (5 bases each). V lost 6 bases and J lost 10, with 19 bases in between. The CDR3 extends over 13 amino acids. CDR1 and CDR2 from the germline V gene are SQVTM and ANQGSEA. The CDR3 coding sequence is TGCAGCGTAGTCCCCTCGGGGCGGGCCGAGCAGTTCTTC. It translates to CSVVPSGRAEQFF.

V gene TRBV28 combines with J gene TRBJ2-1, with 8 bases that match TRBD2. The germline V gene encodes CDR1 MDHEN and CDR2 SYDVKM. The CDR3 is 13 residues long. V gave up 8 bases and J gave up 5 bases; unmatched junction bases: 5. The CDR3 DNA sequence: TGTGCCAGCTGGGAGCGGGGGCACAATGAGCAGTTCTTC. Protein product: CASWERGHNEQFF.

This chain uses TRBV5-4 with TRBJ1-1; weak D call: TRBD1 (5 bases). There are 14 residues in the CDR3. The V end lost 4 bases, the J end lost 1 base, and 11 bases lay between the germline ends. CDR1 is SGHNT and CDR2 is YYREEE in the germline V gene (reference sequence). CDR3 bases: TGTGCCAGCAGCCGCGGGGGGAGGAACACTGAAGCTTTCTTT. The encoded protein is CASSRGGRNTEAFF.